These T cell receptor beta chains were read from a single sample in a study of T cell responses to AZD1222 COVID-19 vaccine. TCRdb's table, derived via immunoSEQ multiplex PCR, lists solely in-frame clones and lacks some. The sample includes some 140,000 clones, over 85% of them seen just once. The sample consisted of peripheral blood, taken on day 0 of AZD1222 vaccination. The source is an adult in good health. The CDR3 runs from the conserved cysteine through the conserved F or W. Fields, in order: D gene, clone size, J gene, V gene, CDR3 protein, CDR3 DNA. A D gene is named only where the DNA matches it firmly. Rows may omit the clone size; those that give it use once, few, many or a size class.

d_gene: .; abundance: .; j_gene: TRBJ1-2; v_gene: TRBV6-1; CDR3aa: CASSEAGTGRVYGYTF; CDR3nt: TGTGCCAGCAGTGAAGCGGGCACGGGACGGGTTTATGGCTACACCTTC
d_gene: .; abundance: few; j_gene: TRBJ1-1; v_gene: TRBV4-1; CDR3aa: CASSQVMTALNTEAFF; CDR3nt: TGCGCCAGCAGCCAAGTAATGACAGCCTTGAACACTGAAGCTTTCTTT
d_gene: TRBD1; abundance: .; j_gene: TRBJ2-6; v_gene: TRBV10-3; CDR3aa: CAIRAGTGLGNSGANVLTF; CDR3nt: TGTGCCATCAGGGCCGGGACAGGGCTGGGGAACTCTGGGGCCAACGTCCTGACTTTC
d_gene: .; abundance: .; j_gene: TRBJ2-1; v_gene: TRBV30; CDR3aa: CAWSEGGQQFF; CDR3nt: TGTGCCTGGAGTGAGGGGGGACAGCAGTTCTTC
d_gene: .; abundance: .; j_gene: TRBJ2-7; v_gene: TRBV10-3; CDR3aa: CAISEGRGRTYEQYF; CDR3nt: TGTGCCATCAGTGAAGGTCGGGGCAGAACCTACGAGCAGTACTTC
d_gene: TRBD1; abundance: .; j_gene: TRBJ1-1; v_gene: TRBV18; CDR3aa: CASSPDRGLSAFF; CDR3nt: TGTGCCAGCTCACCGGACAGGGGGCTCTCAGCTTTCTTT
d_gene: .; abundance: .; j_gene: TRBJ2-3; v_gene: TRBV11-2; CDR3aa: CASSLVAGQITTDTQYF; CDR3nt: TGTGCCAGCAGCTTAGTTGCCGGACAGATCACCACAGATACGCAGTATTTT
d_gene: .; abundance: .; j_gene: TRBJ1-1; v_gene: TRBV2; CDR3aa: CASSDRRGRKAFF; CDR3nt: TGTGCCAGCAGTGACCGGCGAGGTAGGAAAGCTTTCTTT
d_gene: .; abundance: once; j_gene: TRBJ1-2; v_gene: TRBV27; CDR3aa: CASSLLGREGGYTF; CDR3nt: TGTGCCAGCAGTTTACTCGGCAGGGAGGGGGGCTACACCTTC
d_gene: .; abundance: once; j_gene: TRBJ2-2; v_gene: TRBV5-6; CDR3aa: CASSLDTSNTGELFF; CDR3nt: TGTGCCAGCAGCTTGGACACCTCGAACACCGGGGAGCTGTTTTTT
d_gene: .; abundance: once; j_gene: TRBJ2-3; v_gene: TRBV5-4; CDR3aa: CASSRTGTPTDTQYF; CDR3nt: TGTGCCAGCAGCCGAACCGGGACCCCCACAGATACGCAGTATTTT
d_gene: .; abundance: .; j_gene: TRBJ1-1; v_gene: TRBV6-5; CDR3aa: CASTKTGVTEAFF; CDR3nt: TGTGCCAGCACCAAGACCGGGGTTACTGAAGCTTTCTTT
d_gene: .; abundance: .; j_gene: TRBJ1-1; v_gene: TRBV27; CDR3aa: CASSLRRGDTEAFF; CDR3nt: TGTGCCAGCAGTTTAAGGAGGGGAGACACTGAAGCTTTCTTT
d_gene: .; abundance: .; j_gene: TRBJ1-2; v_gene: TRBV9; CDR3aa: CASSFNQQGGYTF; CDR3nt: TGTGCCAGCAGCTTCAACCAACAGGGTGGCTACACCTTC
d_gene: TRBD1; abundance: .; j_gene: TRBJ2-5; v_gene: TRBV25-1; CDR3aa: CASSDLQGEETQYF; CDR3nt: TGTGCCAGCAGTGATTTACAGGGGGAGGAGACCCAGTACTTC
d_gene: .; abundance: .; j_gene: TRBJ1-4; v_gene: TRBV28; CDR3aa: CASSLIREKLFF; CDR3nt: TGTGCCAGCAGTCTAATAAGGGAAAAACTGTTTTTT
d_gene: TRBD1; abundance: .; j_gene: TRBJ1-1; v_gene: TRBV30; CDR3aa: CAWQGVAEAFF; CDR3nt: TGTGCCTGGCAGGGGGTCGCTGAAGCTTTCTTT
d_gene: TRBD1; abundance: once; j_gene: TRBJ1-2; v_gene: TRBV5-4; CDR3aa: CASSLPQGAGYGYTF; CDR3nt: TGTGCCAGCAGCTTGCCACAGGGGGCAGGCTATGGCTACACCTTC
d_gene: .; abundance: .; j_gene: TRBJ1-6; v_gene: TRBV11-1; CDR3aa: CASSLLGGNSPLHF; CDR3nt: TGTGCCAGCAGCTTACTGGGTGGAAATTCACCCCTCCACTTT
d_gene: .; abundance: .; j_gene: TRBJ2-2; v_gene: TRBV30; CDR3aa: CACPSRFPSAGGGELFF; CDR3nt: TGTGCCTGCCCCTCCCGCTTTCCCTCAGCTGGGGGAGGGGAGCTGTTTTTT
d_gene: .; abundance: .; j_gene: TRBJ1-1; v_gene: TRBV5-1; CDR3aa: CASSSGGWNTEAFF; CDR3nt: TGCGCCAGCAGCTCGGGGGGGTGGAACACTGAAGCTTTCTTT
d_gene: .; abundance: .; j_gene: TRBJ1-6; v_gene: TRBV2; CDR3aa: CASRRAAGANSYNSPLHF; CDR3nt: TGTGCCAGCAGGAGGGCGGCAGGGGCGAACTCCTATAATTCACCCCTCCACTTT
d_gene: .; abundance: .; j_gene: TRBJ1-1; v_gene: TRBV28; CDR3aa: CASSNLGATTEAFF; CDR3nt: TGTGCCAGCAGCAACCTCGGGGCGACTACTGAAGCTTTCTTT
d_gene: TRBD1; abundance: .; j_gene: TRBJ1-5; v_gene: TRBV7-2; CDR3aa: CASSAQGGFNQPQHF; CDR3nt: TGTGCCAGCAGCGCCCAGGGGGGCTTTAATCAGCCCCAGCATTTT
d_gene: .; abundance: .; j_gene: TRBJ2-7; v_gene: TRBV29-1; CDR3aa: CSVVWTDGHYEQYF; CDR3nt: TGCAGCGTTGTTTGGACGGACGGTCACTACGAGCAGTACTTC
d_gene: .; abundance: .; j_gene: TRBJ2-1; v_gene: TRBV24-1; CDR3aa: CATSDRGPFAPEDEQFF; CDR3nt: TGTGCCACCAGTGACCGAGGCCCCTTTGCCCCTGAGGATGAGCAGTTCTTC
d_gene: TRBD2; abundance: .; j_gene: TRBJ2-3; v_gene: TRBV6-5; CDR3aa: CASSYRTSLDTQYF; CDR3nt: TGTGCCAGCAGTTACCGGACTAGCTTAGATACGCAGTATTTT
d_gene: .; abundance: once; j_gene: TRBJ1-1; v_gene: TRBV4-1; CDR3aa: CASSQEGLGAEGQTEAFF; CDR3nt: TGCGCCAGCAGCCAAGAAGGGTTGGGGGCAGAGGGGCAGACTGAAGCTTTCTTT
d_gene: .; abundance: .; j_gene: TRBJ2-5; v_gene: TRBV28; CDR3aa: CASSFGAVRGGETQYF; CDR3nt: TGTGCCAGCAGTTTTGGGGCCGTTCGGGGAGGAGAGACCCAGTACTTC
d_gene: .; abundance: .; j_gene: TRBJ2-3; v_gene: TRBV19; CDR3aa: CASSIEGGDADTQYF; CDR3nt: TGTGCCAGTAGTATAGAGGGGGGAGATGCAGATACGCAGTATTTT
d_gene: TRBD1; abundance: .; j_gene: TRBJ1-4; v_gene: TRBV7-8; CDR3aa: CASSPPGGERGEKLFF; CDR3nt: TGTGCCAGCAGCCCTCCAGGGGGGGAACGGGGTGAAAAACTGTTTTTT
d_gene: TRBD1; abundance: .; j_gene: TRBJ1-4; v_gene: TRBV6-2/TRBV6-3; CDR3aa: CASSYSYRGDEKLFF; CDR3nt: TGTGCCAGCAGTTACTCGTACAGGGGGGATGAAAAACTGTTTTTT
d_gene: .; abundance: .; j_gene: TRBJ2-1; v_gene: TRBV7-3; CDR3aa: CASSLNRRDYNEQFF; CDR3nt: TGTGCCAGCAGCTTAAATCGAAGGGACTACAATGAGCAGTTCTTC
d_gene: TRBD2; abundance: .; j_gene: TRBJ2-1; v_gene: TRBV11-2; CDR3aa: CASSLGTSGPRSYNEQFF; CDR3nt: TGTGCCAGCAGCTTAGGGACTAGCGGCCCTCGTTCCTACAATGAGCAGTTCTTC
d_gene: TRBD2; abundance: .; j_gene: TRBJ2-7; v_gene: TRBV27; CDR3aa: CASSLFGLAAEQYF; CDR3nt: TGTGCCAGCAGTTTATTCGGACTAGCTGCCGAGCAGTACTTC
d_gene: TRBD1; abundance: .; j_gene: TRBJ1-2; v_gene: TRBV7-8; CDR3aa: CASSPGTANYGYTF; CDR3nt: TGTGCCAGCAGCCCCGGGACAGCGAACTATGGCTACACCTTC
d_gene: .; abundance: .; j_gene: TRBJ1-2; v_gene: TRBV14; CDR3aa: CASSSNPTHPSRNYGYTF; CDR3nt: TGTGCCAGCAGCTCCAACCCAACGCACCCGTCGCGAAACTATGGCTACACCTTC
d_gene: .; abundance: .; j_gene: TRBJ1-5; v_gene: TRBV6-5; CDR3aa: CASRSGTTNQPQHF; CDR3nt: TGTGCCAGCAGATCCGGGACGACCAATCAGCCCCAGCATTTT
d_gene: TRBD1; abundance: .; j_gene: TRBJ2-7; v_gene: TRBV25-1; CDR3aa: CASSNTKTGGYEQYF; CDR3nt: TGTGCCAGCAGTAATACCAAGACAGGGGGGTACGAGCAGTACTTC
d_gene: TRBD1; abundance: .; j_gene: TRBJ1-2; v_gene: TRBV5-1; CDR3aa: CASSLLGQGAYGYTF; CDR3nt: TGCGCCAGCAGCTTGCTGGGGCAGGGGGCCTATGGCTACACCTTC
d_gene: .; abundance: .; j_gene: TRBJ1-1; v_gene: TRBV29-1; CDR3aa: CSVEVYTEAFF; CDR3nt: TGCAGCGTTGAGGTCTACACTGAAGCTTTCTTT
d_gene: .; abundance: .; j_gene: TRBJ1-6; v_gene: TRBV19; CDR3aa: CASCFDPYNSPLHF; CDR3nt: TGTGCCAGTTGTTTCGACCCTTATAATTCACCCCTCCACTTT
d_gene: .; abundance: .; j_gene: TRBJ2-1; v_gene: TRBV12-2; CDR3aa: CASRHTQGVYNEQFF; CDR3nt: TGTGCAAGTCGCCATACTCAGGGGGTTTACAATGAGCAGTTCTTC
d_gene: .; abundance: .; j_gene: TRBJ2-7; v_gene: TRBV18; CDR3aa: CASSPQTGTPASEQYF; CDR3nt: TGTGCCAGCTCACCCCAAACCGGGACACCCGCCTCCGAGCAGTACTTC
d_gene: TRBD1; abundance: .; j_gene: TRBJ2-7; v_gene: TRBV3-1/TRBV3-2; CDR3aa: CASSKGAPREQYF; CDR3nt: TGTGCCAGCAGCAAGGGGGCGCCTCGGGAGCAGTACTTC
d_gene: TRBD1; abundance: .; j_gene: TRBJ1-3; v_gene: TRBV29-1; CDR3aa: CSARTGLSSGNTIYF; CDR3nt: TGCAGCGCTAGGACAGGTCTCAGCTCTGGAAACACCATATATTTT
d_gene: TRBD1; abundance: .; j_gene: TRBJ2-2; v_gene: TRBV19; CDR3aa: CASSIAGQGKNGELFF; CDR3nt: TGTGCCAGTAGTATAGCTGGACAGGGGAAAAACGGGGAGCTGTTTTTT
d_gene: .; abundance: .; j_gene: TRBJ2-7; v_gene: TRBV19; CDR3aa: CASSTARGAGEQYF; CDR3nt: TGTGCCAGTAGTACGGCCAGGGGGGCGGGCGAGCAGTACTTC
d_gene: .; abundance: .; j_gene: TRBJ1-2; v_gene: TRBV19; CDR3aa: CASSPITGPANYGYTF; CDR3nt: TGTGCCAGTAGTCCAATTACAGGCCCAGCTAACTATGGCTACACCTTC
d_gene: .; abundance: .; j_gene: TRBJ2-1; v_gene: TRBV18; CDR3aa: CASSPPMGGSYNEQFF; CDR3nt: TGTGCCAGCTCACCACCGATGGGGGGATCCTACAATGAGCAGTTCTTC
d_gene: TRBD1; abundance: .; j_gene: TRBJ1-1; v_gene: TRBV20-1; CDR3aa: CSADRVAAFF; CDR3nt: TGCAGTGCCGACAGGGTTGCAGCTTTCTTT
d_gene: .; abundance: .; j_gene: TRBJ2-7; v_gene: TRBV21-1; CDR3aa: CASSKATVGGSYEQYF; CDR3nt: TGTGCCAGCAGCAAAGCCACGGTAGGGGGTAGCTACGAGCAGTACTTC
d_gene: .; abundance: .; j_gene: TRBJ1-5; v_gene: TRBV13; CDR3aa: CASSLGQFNQPQHF; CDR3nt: TGTGCCAGCAGCTTAGGACAGTTCAATCAGCCCCAGCATTTT
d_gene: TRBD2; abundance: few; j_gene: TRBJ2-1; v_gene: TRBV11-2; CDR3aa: CASSFRGLGTSGSNEQFF; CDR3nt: TGTGCCAGCAGCTTCCGTGGTTTGGGGACTAGCGGGAGCAATGAGCAGTTCTTC
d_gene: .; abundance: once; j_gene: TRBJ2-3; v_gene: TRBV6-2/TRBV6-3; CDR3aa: CASSYSLGAGNRADTQYF; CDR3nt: TGTGCCAGCAGTTACTCCTTGGGCGCAGGGAATAGGGCAGATACGCAGTATTTT
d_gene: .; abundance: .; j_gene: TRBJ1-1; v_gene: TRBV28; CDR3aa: CASSSPGETNTEAFF; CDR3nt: TGTGCCAGCAGTTCCCCGGGGGAGACGAACACTGAAGCTTTCTTT
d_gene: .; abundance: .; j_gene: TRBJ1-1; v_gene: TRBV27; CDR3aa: CASITTGSGEAFF; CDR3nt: TGTGCCAGCATTACCACAGGGAGCGGTGAAGCTTTCTTT
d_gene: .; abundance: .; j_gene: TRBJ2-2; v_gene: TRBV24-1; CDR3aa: CATSDLGGRRTGELFF; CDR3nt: TGTGCCACCAGTGATTTGGGAGGGCGCCGGACCGGGGAGCTGTTTTTT
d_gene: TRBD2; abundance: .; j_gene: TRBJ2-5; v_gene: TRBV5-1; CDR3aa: CASSLPTSGGETQYF; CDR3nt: TGCGCCAGCAGCTTGCCGACTAGCGGAGGAGAGACCCAGTACTTC
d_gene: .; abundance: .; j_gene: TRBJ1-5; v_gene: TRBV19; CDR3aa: CASRNPWGASNQPQHF; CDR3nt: TGTGCCAGTAGAAACCCGTGGGGGGCTAGCAATCAGCCCCAGCATTTT